A selection of T cell receptor beta chains follows, all from one sample in a study of identical twins. MiXCR, run by TCRdb on the 5' RACE reads, gives a single entry per CDR3 protein. The sample consists of about 190,000 distinct CDR3 sequences, roughly 15% of them appearing once. The same specimen was also included in a second study, on T cells expressing NK-cell markers.

The source material was CD8+ T cells sorted from blood. The source is a woman between 18 and 29 years old in good health. Both conserved end residues are part of each CDR3. D genes are given only for firm matches. The size field is filled for only some rows; it gives once, few, many or a size class.

j_call: TRBJ2-1
d_call: NA
v_call: TRBV9
clone_size: NA
cdr3_aa: CASSVGGGQGQFF
cdr3_nt: TGTGCCAGCAGCGTAGGCGGGGGCCAAGGACAGTTCTTC

j_call: TRBJ2-7
d_call: TRBD1
v_call: TRBV5-1
clone_size: NA
cdr3_aa: CASSSGQGASYEQYF
cdr3_nt: TGCGCCAGCAGCTCGGGACAGGGGGCCTCCTACGAGCAGTACTTC

j_call: TRBJ2-2
d_call: TRBD2
v_call: TRBV7-6
clone_size: NA
cdr3_aa: CASSLEVAGASGELFF
cdr3_nt: TGTGCCAGCAGCTTAGAAGTAGCGGGGGCGTCCGGGGAGCTGTTTTTT

j_call: TRBJ2-5
d_call: NA
v_call: TRBV6-5
clone_size: NA
cdr3_aa: CASSYGAVGETQYF
cdr3_nt: TGTGCCAGCAGTTACGGGGCAGTTGGGGAGACCCAGTACTTC

j_call: TRBJ2-2
d_call: TRBD2
v_call: TRBV29-1
clone_size: few
cdr3_aa: CSVEDRASGGFANTGELFF
cdr3_nt: TGCAGCGTTGAAGATCGGGCTAGCGGGGGGTTCGCGAACACCGGGGAGCTGTTTTTT

j_call: TRBJ1-2
d_call: NA
v_call: TRBV5-6
clone_size: NA
cdr3_aa: CASSLAEDYGYTF
cdr3_nt: TGTGCCAGCAGCTTGGCCGAGGACTATGGCTACACCTTC

j_call: TRBJ2-3
d_call: NA
v_call: TRBV7-6
clone_size: NA
cdr3_aa: CASSLELPAAHTQYF
cdr3_nt: TGTGCCAGCAGCTTAGAATTACCTGCTGCGCATACGCAGTATTTT

j_call: TRBJ2-1
d_call: TRBD2
v_call: TRBV27
clone_size: once
cdr3_aa: CASRLRGRNPAGGPHEQFF
cdr3_nt: TGTGCCAGCAGGCTAAGGGGACGTAACCCAGCGGGAGGCCCCCATGAGCAGTTCTTC

j_call: TRBJ1-3
d_call: TRBD1
v_call: TRBV7-9
clone_size: once
cdr3_aa: CASSWTGGASGNTIYF
cdr3_nt: TGTGCCAGCAGCTGGACAGGGGGCGCCTCTGGAAACACCATATATTTT

j_call: TRBJ2-5
d_call: TRBD1
v_call: TRBV7-9
clone_size: few
cdr3_aa: CASSPSRDRGQETQYF
cdr3_nt: TGTGCCAGCAGCCCGTCCCGGGACAGGGGGCAAGAGACCCAGTACTTC

j_call: TRBJ2-1
d_call: TRBD2
v_call: TRBV7-9
clone_size: few
cdr3_aa: CASSLGGTEQFF
cdr3_nt: TGTGCCAGCAGCTTGGGGGGGACTGAGCAGTTCTTC

j_call: TRBJ2-6
d_call: TRBD2
v_call: TRBV6-1
clone_size: many
cdr3_aa: CAIGIAGTGANVLTF
cdr3_nt: TGTGCCATCGGGATAGCGGGGACGGGGGCCAACGTCCTGACTTTC

j_call: TRBJ2-3
d_call: TRBD2
v_call: TRBV6-1
clone_size: few
cdr3_aa: CASSEFAGGSDTQYF
cdr3_nt: TGTGCCAGCAGTGAATTCGCGGGAGGATCAGATACGCAGTATTTT

j_call: TRBJ1-5
d_call: NA
v_call: TRBV27
clone_size: NA
cdr3_aa: CASSLNRGNQPQHF
cdr3_nt: TGTGCCAGCAGTTTAAACCGCGGCAATCAGCCCCAGCATTTT

j_call: TRBJ2-5
d_call: NA
v_call: TRBV7-9
clone_size: NA
cdr3_aa: CASSPGPRETQYF
cdr3_nt: TGTGCCAGCAGCCCAGGTCCCCGGGAGACCCAGTACTTC

j_call: TRBJ2-7
d_call: NA
v_call: TRBV3-1
clone_size: NA
cdr3_aa: CASSRRADGQYF
cdr3_nt: TGTGCCAGCAGCCGCAGGGCGGACGGGCAGTACTTC

j_call: TRBJ1-3
d_call: NA
v_call: TRBV9
clone_size: many
cdr3_aa: CASSAQGGTIYF
cdr3_nt: TGTGCCAGCAGCGCGCAGGGAGGCACCATATATTTT

j_call: TRBJ2-2
d_call: NA
v_call: TRBV7-9
clone_size: few
cdr3_aa: CASSPQSGELFF
cdr3_nt: TGTGCCAGCAGCCCCCAATCCGGGGAGCTGTTTTTT

j_call: TRBJ2-2
d_call: NA
v_call: TRBV5-1
clone_size: few
cdr3_aa: CASSWIGGPGELFF
cdr3_nt: TGCGCCAGCAGCTGGATCGGGGGGCCCGGGGAGCTGTTTTTT

j_call: TRBJ2-1
d_call: NA
v_call: TRBV20-1
clone_size: many
cdr3_aa: CSASGGYNEQFF
cdr3_nt: TGCAGTGCTAGCGGGGGCTACAATGAGCAGTTCTTC

j_call: TRBJ2-5
d_call: NA
v_call: TRBV27
clone_size: NA
cdr3_aa: CASSHGRTETQYF
cdr3_nt: TGTGCCAGCAGTCACGGACGAACCGAGACCCAGTACTTC

j_call: TRBJ2-1
d_call: NA
v_call: TRBV5-4
clone_size: few
cdr3_aa: CASSFTGSGDEQFF
cdr3_nt: TGTGCCAGCAGCTTTACCGGGAGTGGGGATGAGCAGTTCTTC

j_call: TRBJ1-5
d_call: NA
v_call: TRBV3-1
clone_size: NA
cdr3_aa: CASSQWGNNQPQHF
cdr3_nt: TGTGCCAGCAGCCAATGGGGCAACAATCAGCCCCAGCATTTT

j_call: TRBJ1-1
d_call: NA
v_call: TRBV6-1
clone_size: NA
cdr3_aa: CASSLTGSGTEAFF
cdr3_nt: TGTGCCAGCAGTCTGACAGGTAGTGGGACTGAAGCTTTCTTT

j_call: TRBJ2-3
d_call: TRBD2
v_call: TRBV27
clone_size: NA
cdr3_aa: CASSIAGMTDTQYF
cdr3_nt: TGTGCCAGCAGTATAGCGGGGATGACAGATACGCAGTATTTT

j_call: TRBJ2-1
d_call: TRBD1
v_call: TRBV29-1
clone_size: many
cdr3_aa: CSTQGEQGQYNEQFF
cdr3_nt: TGCAGTACCCAGGGGGAACAGGGGCAGTACAATGAGCAGTTCTTC

j_call: TRBJ2-5
d_call: TRBD2
v_call: TRBV12-3/TRBV12-4
clone_size: NA
cdr3_aa: CASSPAGGLETQYF
cdr3_nt: TGTGCCAGCAGTCCAGCGGGAGGGTTGGAGACCCAGTACTTC

j_call: TRBJ2-1
d_call: TRBD2
v_call: TRBV12-3/TRBV12-4
clone_size: few
cdr3_aa: CASSPGTSGASYNEQFF
cdr3_nt: TGTGCCAGCAGTCCGGGGACTAGCGGGGCCTCCTACAATGAGCAGTTCTTC

j_call: TRBJ1-2
d_call: TRBD1
v_call: TRBV19
clone_size: NA
cdr3_aa: CASSIDHPGGTNGYTF
cdr3_nt: TGTGCCAGTAGTATAGACCATCCAGGGGGAACGAATGGCTACACCTTC

j_call: TRBJ2-2
d_call: NA
v_call: TRBV6-4
clone_size: NA
cdr3_aa: CASRGTTGELFF
cdr3_nt: TGTGCCAGCAGGGGCACCACCGGGGAGCTGTTTTTT

j_call: TRBJ2-7
d_call: NA
v_call: TRBV20-1
clone_size: NA
cdr3_aa: CSARDVGYEQYF
cdr3_nt: TGCAGTGCTAGAGATGTAGGGTACGAGCAGTACTTC

j_call: TRBJ1-2
d_call: NA
v_call: TRBV3-1
clone_size: few
cdr3_aa: CASSPIAEFYGYTF
cdr3_nt: TGTGCCAGCAGCCCCATCGCAGAATTCTATGGCTACACCTTC

j_call: TRBJ2-7
d_call: NA
v_call: TRBV6-5
clone_size: few
cdr3_aa: CASSYFSWGLAYEQYF
cdr3_nt: TGTGCCAGCAGTTACTTCTCGTGGGGTCTAGCCTACGAGCAGTACTTC

j_call: TRBJ2-1
d_call: NA
v_call: TRBV4-3
clone_size: NA
cdr3_aa: CASSQDGGPDSYNEQFF
cdr3_nt: TGCGCCAGCAGCCAAGATGGGGGTCCAGACTCCTACAATGAGCAGTTCTTC

j_call: TRBJ2-7
d_call: TRBD2
v_call: TRBV7-2
clone_size: NA
cdr3_aa: CASSPLAGGPYEQYF
cdr3_nt: TGTGCCAGCAGCCCCTTAGCGGGGGGGCCCTACGAGCAGTACTTC

j_call: TRBJ1-2
d_call: NA
v_call: TRBV7-6
clone_size: few
cdr3_aa: CASSPGPTSNYGYTF
cdr3_nt: TGTGCCAGCAGCCCGGGACCAACTTCTAACTATGGCTACACCTTC

j_call: TRBJ2-1
d_call: NA
v_call: TRBV29-1
clone_size: many
cdr3_aa: CSVRGSPVLYNEQFF
cdr3_nt: TGCAGCGTCAGGGGCTCCCCGGTACTCTACAATGAGCAGTTCTTC

j_call: TRBJ1-1
d_call: NA
v_call: TRBV4-3
clone_size: NA
cdr3_aa: CASSQDRGLNTEAFF
cdr3_nt: TGCGCCAGCAGCCAAGATAGAGGATTGAACACTGAAGCTTTCTTT

j_call: TRBJ2-7
d_call: NA
v_call: TRBV7-9
clone_size: NA
cdr3_aa: CASSEFRDMGGQYF
cdr3_nt: TGTGCCAGCAGCGAATTCCGGGACATGGGAGGGCAGTACTTC